What follows are 9 T cell receptor beta chains derived from one specimen sequenced in a study of blood T cells in healthy people across ages. Together with a sample-barcoded 5' primer, a J-beta primer mix was included in a second PCR lasting roughly 6 to 12 cycles. One entry per CDR3 protein, called by TCRdb with MiXCR from the 5' RACE reads. The table has hundreds of thousands of distinct CDR3 sequences, less than 60% seen once. Sequencing was done on a sample of blood. The receptor source for this set is a man aged 80 or over in good health.

There are a few counts of this clonotype. V usage is TRBV20-1 and J usage is TRBJ2-5; TRBD1 matches 8 bases. CDR1 and CDR2 (germline): DFQATT, SNEGSKA (reference sequence). The V gene end was trimmed by 0 bases and the J gene end by 0 bases; junction bases not matched to a gene: 6. CDR3 length: 16 amino acids. The CDR3 reads CSARDLTGGDQETQYF. The CDR3 DNA reads as TGCAGTGCTAGAGATCTCACAGGGGGAGACCAAGAGACCCAGTACTTC.

V and J are TRBV9 and TRBJ2-1, with TRBD2 as a possible D gene (6 bases). This CDR3 contains 17 residues. Germline values: CDR1 SGDLS, CDR2 YYNGEE. Trimming stripped 3 bases from V and 0 bases from J, with 16 bases between. The CDR3, as DNA: TGTGCCAGCAGCGCCATGGGGGGACCCAGCTCCTACAATGAGCAGTTCTTC. It codes for CASSAMGGPSSYNEQFF.

A few counts support this clonotype. This chain joins TRBV4-3 and TRBJ2-3; D unresolved. Trimming pared 0 bases from V and 0 bases from J, leaving 7 bases between. The CDR3 contains 15 residues. Germline V gene lookup returns CDR1 LGHNA and CDR2 YSLEER. The chain's CDR3 is CASSQDLLSTDTQYF. The CDR3 DNA reads as TGCGCCAGCAGCCAAGATCTACTTAGCACAGATACGCAGTATTTT.

The chain couples TRBV20-1 to TRBJ2-5, with TRBD2 as a possible D gene (5 bases). The CDR3 runs 15 residues. Per germline, CDR1 DFQATT and CDR2 SNEGSKA (reference sequence). The V and J ends lost 0 bases and 0 bases respectively, with 11 bases between them. DNA of the CDR3: TGCAGTGCTAGAGATTTTAACGGGGACCAAGAGACCCAGTACTTC. This translates into CSARDFNGDQETQYF.

This rearrangement joins TRBV5-1 to TRBJ2-1; the match to TRBD1 covers 10 bases. Germline CDR1 and CDR2: SGHRS and YFSETQ. Trimming removed 0 bases from V and 6 bases from J; junction bases left unmatched: 6. This CDR3 comprises 16 residues. In nucleotides, the CDR3 is TGCGCCAGCAGCTTGGCCCTGGGACAGGGGTTCAATGAGCAGTTCTTC. Its protein product is CASSLALGQGFNEQFF. The variable domain in full, completed from reference TRBV5-1 and TRBJ2-1, reads KAGVTQTPRYLIKTRGQQVTLSCSPISGHRSVSWYQQTPGQGLQFLFEYFSETQRNKGNFPGRFSGRQFSNSRSEMNVSTLELGDSALYLCASSLALGQGFNEQFFGPGTRLTVL.

The J gene is TRBJ2-7, the V gene TRBV6-2 or TRBV6-3; 7 bases agree with TRBD2. With V trimmed by 5 bases and J by 4 bases, 11 bases remained unmatched. The germline gives CDR1 MNHEY, CDR2 SVGEGT. This CDR3 is built from 15 residues. DNA for the CDR3: TGTGCCAGCAGTCTACAGCTAGCGGACGAATACGAGCAGTACTTC. As protein: CASSLQLADEYEQYF.

The CDR3 sequence is CASSRTSGRGSGANVLTF. CDR3 coding DNA: TGTGCCAGCAGCCGGACTAGCGGGAGAGGCTCAGGGGCCAACGTCCTGACTTTC. The chain couples TRBV12-3 or TRBV12-4 to TRBJ2-6; 13 nucleotides match TRBD2. With V trimmed by 6 bases and J by 4 bases, 9 bases remained unmatched. The CDR3 sequence is 18 residues long.

This chain uses TRBV15 with TRBJ2-2; 11 bases map to TRBD2. Germline V gene data show CDR1 as LNHNV and CDR2 as YYDKDF (reference sequence). V lost 3 bases to trimming and J lost 4 bases; unmatched junction nucleotides: 4. The CDR3 covers 16 residues. In nucleotides, the CDR3 is TGTGCCACCAGCAGCGAACTAGCGGGAGTCACCGGGGAGCTGTTTTTT. It encodes CATSSELAGVTGELFF. Combining the CDR3 with reference TRBV15 and TRBJ2-2 gives the whole variable domain DAMVIQNPRYQVTQFGKPVTLSCSQTLNHNVMYWYQQKSSQAPKLLFHYYDKDFNNEADTPDNFQSRRPNTSFCFLDIRSPGLGDTAMYLCATSSELAGVTGELFFGEGSRLTVL.

The chain uses TRBV15 and TRBJ1-2; perhaps TRBD1 as D (5 bases). The germline V gene has CDR1 LNHNV and CDR2 YYDKDF (reference sequence). Trimming stripped 0 bases from V and 2 bases from J, with 13 bases between. This CDR3 comprises 16 residues. CDR3 sequence (DNA): TGTGCCACCAGCAGAGATGCGGGCAGGGAGAACTATGGCTACACCTTC. Amino acid sequence: CATSRDAGRENYGYTF.